These T cell receptor beta chains were read from a single sample in a study of OX40 agonist ivuxolimab in advanced cancers. Measured with immunoSEQ multiplex PCR; TCRdb has only the in-frame clones, and not every one. The data show some 100,000 clones, 75% to 95% seen once. This specimen consisted of CD4+ or CD8+ T cells sorted from blood, obtained in a trial of the OX40 agonist ivuxolimab. The receptors were sampled from an adult with an advanced solid tumor such as melanoma, head and neck, liver or kidney cancer. The CDR3 runs from the conserved cysteine through the conserved F or W. The D gene is left open where the match is weak. A clone size is listed for some rows: how often the clone was seen (once, few, many), or a class if it is expanded.

TRBD1	.	TRBV7-3	TRBJ2-1	TGTGCCAGCAGCTCACAGGGGGCCCAATCCTACAATGAGCAGTTCTTC	CASSSQGAQSYNEQFF
.	.	TRBV10-3	TRBJ2-1	TGTGCCATCGGGAGGACGGAAACTAAGCAGTTCTTC	CAIGRTETKQFF
.	.	TRBV28	TRBJ2-1	TGTGCCATCAGAAGGGGGGGGAGCTACAATGAGCAGTTCTTC	CAIRRGGSYNEQFF
.	few	TRBV7-9	TRBJ1-3	TGTGCCAGCAGCAACTCTGGAAACACCATATATTTT	CASSNSGNTIYF
.	.	TRBV5-1	TRBJ2-7	TGCGCCAGCAGCCGATCCACAGCTGGCGGGTCCGAGCAGTACTTC	CASSRSTAGGSEQYF
TRBD1	.	TRBV6-5	TRBJ2-7	TGTGCCAGCAGCTCCGGGGGACAGGGGTCATACGAGCAGTACTTC	CASSSGGQGSYEQYF
TRBD1	.	TRBV11-2	TRBJ1-1	TGTGCCAGCAGATCGGGACAGGGCGGGAACACTGAAGCTTTCTTT	CASRSGQGGNTEAFF
TRBD1	.	TRBV19	TRBJ1-2	TGTGCCAGTAGTGAGGGACAGGAGTACTATGGCTACACCTTC	CASSEGQEYYGYTF
TRBD2	.	TRBV7-9	TRBJ2-5	TGTGCCAGCAGCGAGGGGACTAGCGGGAGGGGAGAGACCCAGTACTTC	CASSEGTSGRGETQYF
.	.	TRBV6-6	TRBJ2-1	TGTGCCAGCAGTTACGGGCCGGGGCAGTTCTTC	CASSYGPGQFF
TRBD2	.	TRBV19	TRBJ2-5	TGTGCCAGTAGTGGGCTAGCGGGGGAGACCCAGTACTTC	CASSGLAGETQYF
.	.	TRBV7-8	TRBJ2-5	TGTGCCAGCAGCCCAGGGACCGGAGAGACCCAGTACTTC	CASSPGTGETQYF
.	.	TRBV7-8	TRBJ1-5	TGTGCCAGCAGCTACCAGAGGAGCAATCAGCCCCAGCATTTT	CASSYQRSNQPQHF
.	.	TRBV28	TRBJ2-7	TGTGCCAGCAGTGGCGGGACAAACTACGAGCAGTACTTC	CASSGGTNYEQYF
.	once	TRBV5-1	TRBJ2-7	TGCGCCAGCAGCCGGGATTTTACCGGGACATCTGACTACGAGCAGTACTTC	CASSRDFTGTSDYEQYF
TRBD2	.	TRBV14	TRBJ2-3	TGTGCCAGCAGCCACGGGACTAGCAGAGATACGCAGTATTTT	CASSHGTSRDTQYF
.	.	TRBV5-8	TRBJ2-2	TGTGCCAGCAGCTTGTCGCGGCGGCAGATTAACACCGGGGAGCTGTTTTTT	CASSLSRRQINTGELFF
.	once	TRBV13	TRBJ1-5	TGTGCCAGCAGCTTAGGACGGGATCAGCCCCAGCATTTT	CASSLGRDQPQHF
TRBD2	.	TRBV28	TRBJ2-7	TGTGCCAGCAGTTTGGCGGGAGGAAATTACGAGCAGTACTTC	CASSLAGGNYEQYF
.	.	TRBV9	TRBJ1-3	TGTGCCAGCAGCGTAGCTAGCTCTGGAAACACCATATATTTT	CASSVASSGNTIYF
.	.	TRBV7-8	TRBJ1-2	TGTGCCAGCAGCTTAAGCAGGGTTGATGGCTACACCTTC	CASSLSRVDGYTF
.	.	TRBV5-1	TRBJ1-1	TGCGCCAGCAGGTTGTGGGGGGCTAACACTGAAGCTTTCTTT	CASRLWGANTEAFF
.	once	TRBV5-4	TRBJ1-4	TGTGCCAGCAGCCTAGGGGCTGGGGGCCGGAGAACTAATGAAAAACTGTTTTTT	CASSLGAGGRRTNEKLFF
TRBD1	.	TRBV15	TRBJ2-1	TGTGCCACCAGCAGTGGCCTCGACAGGGGGCGCGGGAAGGAGCAGTTCTTC	CATSSGLDRGRGKEQFF
.	.	TRBV27	TRBJ2-3	TGTGCCAGCAGTTTATTTGCGGATTCCCACACAGATACGCAGTATTTT	CASSLFADSHTDTQYF
.	.	TRBV6-6	TRBJ1-3	TGTGCCACCTCGACACCTCCCTCTGGAAACACCATATATTTT	CATSTPPSGNTIYF
.	once	TRBV2	TRBJ2-1	TGTGCCAGCAGTCCCCGGGGGATTAGCGGTGCCTACAATGAGCAGTTCTTC	CASSPRGISGAYNEQFF
.	.	TRBV29-1	TRBJ2-5	TGCAGCGTGGAGAGGGGGTTCGGAGAGACCCAGTACTTC	CSVERGFGETQYF
.	.	TRBV7-8	TRBJ1-2	TGTGCCAGCGGGCCTCAGGGTTCCGGTAACTATGGCTACACCTTC	CASGPQGSGNYGYTF
TRBD1	.	TRBV19	TRBJ2-5	TGTGCCAGTAGTCCGGGGACAGGGCGGGGAGAGACCCAGTACTTC	CASSPGTGRGETQYF
TRBD2	.	TRBV5-1	TRBJ2-1	TGCGCCAGCAGCACCGGACTAGCGGGAGGTTTAGATGAGCAGTTCTTC	CASSTGLAGGLDEQFF
.	.	TRBV30	TRBJ2-5	TGTGCCTGGAGTGTGCGGGGAAGGGAGACCCAGTACTTC	CAWSVRGRETQYF
TRBD1	.	TRBV28	TRBJ1-1	TGTGCCAGCAGCTTTCAACAGGGGGCGAACACTGAAGCTTTCTTT	CASSFQQGANTEAFF
.	.	TRBV4-2	TRBJ2-3	TGTGCCAGCAGCCAAGATCCCCAGGGCACAGATACGCAGTATTTT	CASSQDPQGTDTQYF
.	.	TRBV6-5	TRBJ2-3	TGTGCCAGCAGTTACTCGGGGGCGCGCACAGATACGCAGTATTTT	CASSYSGARTDTQYF
TRBD2	.	TRBV7-2	TRBJ2-7	TGTGCCAGCAGCCCACCCAGCGGGAGGTCCTACGAGCAGTACTTC	CASSPPSGRSYEQYF
.	.	TRBV5-6	TRBJ2-1	TGTGCCAGCAGCTCCCAACCGATAGGCAATGAGCAGTTCTTC	CASSSQPIGNEQFF
TRBD2	.	TRBV2	TRBJ2-1	TGTGCCAGCAGCCTATTCGAAGGTCTAGCGGGAGGTAATGAGCAGTTCTTC	CASSLFEGLAGGNEQFF
.	.	TRBV27	TRBJ2-7	TGTGCCAGCAGTTTATCCGGATCCTACGAGCAGTACTTC	CASSLSGSYEQYF
.	.	TRBV2	TRBJ1-5	TGTGCCAGCAGTGAGGGAAGGACCATTAATCAGCCCCAGCATTTT	CASSEGRTINQPQHF
TRBD1	.	TRBV6-6	TRBJ2-7	TGTGCCAGCATCCCGGGACAGGGTATCAACGAGCAGTACTTC	CASIPGQGINEQYF
.	few	TRBV4-1	TRBJ2-3	TGCGCCAGCAGCCACCCGGCAGGCACAGATACGCAGTATTTT	CASSHPAGTDTQYF
.	.	TRBV10-1	TRBJ2-5	TGCGCCAGCAGTTTAGGTAGTGGAGAGACCCAGTACTTC	CASSLGSGETQYF
TRBD1	.	TRBV5-4	TRBJ2-1	TGTGCCAGCAGCTCCTGGGACAGCCACAATGAGCAGTTCTTC	CASSSWDSHNEQFF
TRBD1	.	TRBV6-5	TRBJ1-2	TGTGCCAGCAGTAGGGGGACAGGCTATGGCTACACCTTC	CASSRGTGYGYTF
.	.	TRBV19	TRBJ2-1	TGTGCCAGTAGTATAATGGAGGGAGCCTCCTACAATGAGCAGTTCTTC	CASSIMEGASYNEQFF
TRBD2	.	TRBV5-1	TRBJ2-7	TGCGCCAGCAGCTTGGATAGGGGCGGGAGGCGCAACGAGCAGTACTTC	CASSLDRGGRRNEQYF
TRBD1	.	TRBV5-4	TRBJ1-4	TGTGCCAGCAGCCGGGACAGGTCCACTACGGAAAAACTGTTTTTT	CASSRDRSTTEKLFF
TRBD2	.	TRBV28	TRBJ2-5	TGTGCCAGCTCCACGGTGCGGGAGGGCCAAGAGACCCAGTACTTC	CASSTVREGQETQYF
TRBD1	.	TRBV18	TRBJ2-5	TGTGCCAGCTCTCTCAGACAGGGGAAGGGAGAGACCCAGTACTTC	CASSLRQGKGETQYF
.	medium-sized	TRBV5-1	TRBJ1-2	TGCGCCAGCAGCCGCGACAGGACTTATGGCTACACCTTC	CASSRDRTYGYTF
.	.	TRBV19	TRBJ1-5	TGTGCCAGTAGCCTAGGGATTTTAGGCAATCAGCCCCAGCATTTT	CASSLGILGNQPQHF
.	.	TRBV27	TRBJ1-1	TGTGCCAGCAGTTTCGGAAGGGGGAACACTGAAGCTTTCTTT	CASSFGRGNTEAFF